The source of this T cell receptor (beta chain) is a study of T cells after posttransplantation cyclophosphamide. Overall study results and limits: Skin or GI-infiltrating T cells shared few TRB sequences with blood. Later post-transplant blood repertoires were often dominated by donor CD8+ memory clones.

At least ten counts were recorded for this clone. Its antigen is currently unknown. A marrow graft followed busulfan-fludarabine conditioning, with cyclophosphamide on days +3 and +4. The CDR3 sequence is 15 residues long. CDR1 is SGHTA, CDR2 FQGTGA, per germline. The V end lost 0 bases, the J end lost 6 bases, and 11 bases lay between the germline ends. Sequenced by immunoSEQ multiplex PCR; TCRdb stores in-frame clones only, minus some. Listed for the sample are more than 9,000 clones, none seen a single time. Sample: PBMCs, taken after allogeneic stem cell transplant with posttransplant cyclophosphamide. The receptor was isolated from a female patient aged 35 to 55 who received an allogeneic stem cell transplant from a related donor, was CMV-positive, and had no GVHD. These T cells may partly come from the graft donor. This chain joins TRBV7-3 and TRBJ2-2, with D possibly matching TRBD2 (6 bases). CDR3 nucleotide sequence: TGTGCCAGCAGCTTAACGGCTAGCGTTCCCGGGGAGCTGTTTTTT. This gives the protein CASSLTASVPGELFF.